One sample yielded the 6 T cell receptor beta chains listed below, sequenced in a study of sequential checkpoint blockade in melanoma. Method: immunoSEQ multiplex PCR; TCRdb's copy keeps in-frame clones and lacks some. The sample has a few hundred clones; about 22% are singletons. The sample's treatment: randomized to nivolumab then ipilimumab (arm A) or the reverse (arm B). This specimen was tumor tissue (inferred from file names), taken from a patient given nivolumab and ipilimumab in sequence. These receptors were taken from a human donor with melanoma.

The chain links TRBV18 to TRBJ1-4; D unclear. The CDR3 runs 15 residues. The germline V gene has CDR1 KGHSH and CDR2 LQKENI. The V and J ends lost 0 bases and 3 bases respectively, with 8 bases between them. The CDR3 DNA reads TGTGCCAGCTCACCACCAGGAACGGCTAATGAAAAACTGTTTTTT. It translates to CASSPPGTANEKLFF.

The chain is built from TRBV19 and TRBJ1-5, with TRBD1 matching over 7 bases. The J segment lost 3 bases and the V segment lost 3 bases, leaving 5 bases of the junction unmatched. The CDR3 contains 15 residues. Germline CDR1 reads LNHDA; CDR2 reads SQIVND (reference sequence). The CDR3: CASSITGQFNQPQHF. Here the CDR3 DNA reads TGTGCCAGTAGTATTACGGGACAGTTCAATCAGCCCCAGCATTTT.

The chain has TRBV30 and TRBJ1-1; 7 bases are a match to TRBD1. Germline V lookup: CDR1 GTSNPN, CDR2 SVGIG (reference sequence). The CDR3 totals 11 residues. The J segment lost 12 bases and the V segment lost 2 bases, leaving 6 bases of the junction unmatched. The CDR3 sequence is CAWSFDRVPFF. The DNA for the CDR3 is TGTGCCTGGAGTTTCGACAGGGTGCCTTTCTTT.

The rearrangement joins TRBV18 to TRBJ1-1; D might be TRBD1 (5 bases). The CDR3 has 15 amino acids. Trimming removed 2 bases from V and 2 bases from J, with 12 bases in between. CDR1 and CDR2 from the germline V gene are KGHSH and LQKENI. CDR3 DNA sequence: TGTGCCAGCTCACCAGAGGCAGGGTTAAACACTGAAGCTTTCTTT. This encodes CASSPEAGLNTEAFF.

This clone is large (0.1 to 1%) within its sample. The chain uses TRBV30 and TRBJ1-1; D is unresolved. Trimming stripped 0 bases from V and 3 bases from J, with 8 bases between. Germline V gene lookup returns CDR1 GTSNPN and CDR2 SVGIG (reference sequence). The CDR3 sequence is 13 residues long. CDR3 sequence: CAWSVGADTEAFF. The CDR3 nucleotides read TGTGCCTGGAGTGTAGGAGCGGACACTGAAGCTTTCTTT.

The chain has TRBV7-2 and TRBJ1-3, with no clear D. V shed 5 bases and J shed 0 bases, with 5 bases lying between them. The CDR3 contains 13 residues. The germline gives CDR1 SGHTA, CDR2 FQGNSA. CDR3 sequence: CASSRDSGNTIYF. For the CDR3, the DNA is TGTGCCAGCAGCCGGGACTCTGGAAACACCATATATTTT. The variable domain in full, with the rest retrieved from reference TRBV7-2 and TRBJ1-3, is GAGVSQSPSNKVTEKGKDVELRCDPISGHTALYWYRQSLGQGLEFLIYFQGNSAPDKSGLPSDRFSAERTGGSVSTLTIQRTQQEDSAVYLCASSRDSGNTIYFGEGSWLTVV.